The 9 T cell receptor beta chains listed next were all sequenced from one sample in a study of identifying expanded T cells in peripheral blood. Clones were sequenced by immunoSEQ multiplex PCR, and TCRdb holds only the in-frame ones, with some missing. The table records tens of thousands of clones, 88% of them present only once. The sample taken for sequencing was blood. These receptor sequences come from a person aged 18 to 75 in good health.

This clone turned up a few times. V usage is TRBV10-2 and J usage is TRBJ2-3; unclear D gene. This CDR3 region has 13 residues. V lost 3 bases, J lost 7 bases, and 11 bases lay in between. Germline V CDR1 and CDR2: WSHSY, SAAADI. As DNA, the CDR3 is TGCGCCAGCAGTGACTCCCCGGTGAATACGCAGTATTTT. Residues: CASSDSPVNTQYF.

CDR3 residues: CASSPDINYGYTF. The CDR3 nucleotides read TGTGCCAGCAGCCCCGACATAAACTATGGCTACACCTTC. The V gene is TRBV6-6, the J gene TRBJ1-2; D uncertain. The germline CDR1 and CDR2 sequences are MNHNY and SVGAGI (reference sequence). V lost 6 bases to trimming and J lost 2 bases, with 10 bases between them. The CDR3 runs to 13 residues.

The V and J genes are TRBV6-1 and TRBJ1-6, with TRBD1 matching over 7 bases. Trimming at V came to 8 bases and at J to 9 bases, leaving 7 bases not matched to a gene. The CDR3 runs 13 residues. CDR1 and CDR2 (germline): MNHNS, SASEGT. CDR3 DNA: TGTGCCAGCGGCGAGGGGGCGCGTTCACCCCTCCACTTT. It codes for CASGEGARSPLHF.

The DNA of the CDR3 is TGTGCCAGCAGCTTGGGTTCGGGTCATGAAGCTTTCTTT. Translation gives CASSLGSGHEAFF. The chain couples TRBV5-6 to TRBJ1-1; D remains ambiguous. The V gene's germline CDR1 is SGHDT and CDR2 YYEEEE. Trimming stripped 0 bases from V and 7 bases from J, with 10 bases between. The CDR3 runs 13 residues.

This chain joins TRBV9 and TRBJ1-4; a possible D gene is TRBD1 (5 bases). V was clipped by 1 base and J by 7 bases, with 14 bases between them. Per the germline V gene, CDR1 is SGDLS and CDR2 is YYNGEE. This CDR3 has 15 amino acids. CDR3 nucleotides: TGTGCCAGCAGCGTAATGGGGCAAGCGGGTGAAAAACTGTTTTTT. As protein: CASSVMGQAGEKLFF.

The rearrangement links TRBV7-9 to TRBJ2-7; D might be TRBD1 (5 bases). The V end was cut by 1 base, the J end by 1 base, with 14 bases between. This CDR3 comprises 16 residues. The germline V gene encodes CDR1 SEHNR and CDR2 FQNEAQ (reference sequence). The CDR3 sequence is CASSLGGSGSSYEQYF. The CDR3 region has the DNA TGTGCCAGCAGCTTAGGGGGCAGTGGTTCATCCTACGAGCAGTACTTC.

This rearrangement joins TRBV7-9 to TRBJ2-7; D not resolved. Between the trimmed V and J ends, which lost 6 bases and 3 bases, there was a span of 3 bases. The germline CDR1 and CDR2 sequences are SEHNR and FQNEAQ (reference sequence). This CDR3 comprises 10 residues. CDR3: CASRVYEQYF. Written as DNA, the CDR3 is TGTGCCAGCAGGGTCTACGAGCAGTACTTC. Based on the CDR3 plus reference TRBV7-9 and TRBJ2-7, the full variable domain is DTGVSQNPRHKITKRGQNVTFRCDPISEHNRLYWYRQTLGQGPEFLTYFQNEAQLEKSRLLSDRFSAERPKGSFSTLEIQRTEQGDSAMYLCASRVYEQYFGPGTRLTVT.

The chain joins TRBV7-9 to TRBJ1-1; TRBD1 aligns across 9 bases. V gave up 4 bases and J gave up 1 base; unmatched junction bases: 10. The germline CDR1 and CDR2 sequences are SEHNR and FQNEAQ (reference sequence). The CDR3 has 17 residues. CDR3 loop: CASSSPGQGIWNTEAFF. The CDR3 DNA reads TGTGCCAGCAGCTCCCCGGGACAGGGAATTTGGAACACTGAAGCTTTCTTT.

This clone appeared a single time. The V call is TRBV5-4, the J call TRBJ1-1, with D maybe TRBD1 (5 bases). This CDR3 has 15 amino acids. Trimming stripped 1 base from V and 8 bases from J, with 18 bases between. Germline CDR1 and CDR2: SGHNT and YYREEE (reference sequence). The CDR3 nucleotides are TGTGCCAGCAGCTTGAGGTCAGTGGGGCTCAGGGAAGCTTTCTTT. It is translated as CASSLRSVGLREAFF.